Listed below are T cell receptor beta chains from one sample, sequenced in a study of cytomegalovirus exposure and HLA in healthy donors. The table came from immunoSEQ multiplex PCR; TCRdb's copy has only in-frame clones and leaves some out. There are fewer than 250,000 clones in the sample; almost 80% occur only once, and 3.8% lies in the top ten. Material for sequencing was PBMCs. The receptors were sampled from a male donor in good health and CMV-seronegative. Both conserved end residues are trimmed from each CDR3.

J gene | CDR3 length | V gene | CDR3 protein
TRBJ2-7 | 12 | TRBV10-1 | ASSEGGIPYEQY
TRBJ2-1 | 14 | TRBV10-3 | AISESVRLADNEQF
TRBJ1-3 | 15 | TRBV30 | AWSQGPILPAGNTIY
TRBJ1-2 | 15 | TRBV23-1 | ASSRWTGGFSNYGYT
TRBJ1-1 | 11 | TRBV11-2 | ASSLERNTEAF
TRBJ2-5 | 12 | TRBV6-1 | ASSEGTPSGTQY
TRBJ2-7 | 13 | TRBV4-2 | ASSRSNRGTYEQY
TRBJ2-1 | 16 | TRBV15 | ATSREIPGLAGYNEQF
TRBJ2-3 | 14 | TRBV5-1 | ASSPRDRFYTDTQY
TRBJ2-1 | 13 | TRBV7-2 | ASTPASGYYNEQF
TRBJ2-3 | 12 | TRBV5-1 | ASYDPAGGDTQY
TRBJ1-1 | 14 | TRBV6-1 | ASSEYSVGGLREAF
TRBJ1-1 | 14 | TRBV10-2 | ASSERGQGANTEAF
TRBJ2-1 | 13 | TRBV19 | ASMAGASPGNEQF
TRBJ1-4 | 11 | TRBV27 | ASSHGTAEKLF
TRBJ2-7 | 12 | TRBV4-1 | ASSQAESSYEQY
TRBJ2-1 | 20 | TRBV2 | ASTGYRGPEDGRTSGYNEQF
TRBJ1-5 | 13 | TRBV19 | ASTKQGTSNQPQH